These T cell receptor beta chains were read from a single sample in a study of early T cells in non-severe SARS-CoV-2 infection. TCRdb processed the 5' RACE reads anew with MiXCR; each CDR3 protein has one entry. Of approximately 97,000 distinct CDR3 sequences in the sample, approximately 10% are singletons; the top ten hold roughly 5%. This material consisted of whole blood, taken at baseline. The source of these receptors is an adult who was a healthcare worker with PCR-confirmed SARS-CoV-2 infection or an uninfected control (not recorded which). Each CDR3 is given with its conserved first and last residue. The order of the fields is CDR3 protein, clone size, V gene, J gene. Not all rows give a size; the values are once, few, many and, for expanded clones, a class.

cdr3_aa: CASSQGPNSNQPQHF
clone_size: few
v_call: TRBV3-1
j_call: TRBJ1-5

cdr3_aa: CASSLFRTGNSGNTIYF
clone_size: many
v_call: TRBV7-9
j_call: TRBJ1-3

cdr3_aa: CACDRLRNTGELFF
clone_size: few
v_call: TRBV30
j_call: TRBJ2-2

cdr3_aa: CAITGGDSSGNTIYF
clone_size: many
v_call: TRBV10-3
j_call: TRBJ1-3

cdr3_aa: CSAPEAGGSTDTQYF
clone_size: many
v_call: TRBV20-1
j_call: TRBJ2-3

cdr3_aa: CAISATGGYKGGYTF
clone_size: -
v_call: TRBV10-3
j_call: TRBJ1-2

cdr3_aa: CASSALGTLGYTF
clone_size: many
v_call: TRBV9
j_call: TRBJ1-2

cdr3_aa: CSAQTSGDTDTQYF
clone_size: few
v_call: TRBV20-1
j_call: TRBJ2-3

cdr3_aa: CASSKRDYEQYF
clone_size: many
v_call: TRBV7-9
j_call: TRBJ2-7

cdr3_aa: CSVVSGANVLTF
clone_size: -
v_call: TRBV29-1
j_call: TRBJ2-6

cdr3_aa: CAWSVSLAGSTDTQYF
clone_size: few
v_call: TRBV30
j_call: TRBJ2-3

cdr3_aa: CSVETGANVLTF
clone_size: many
v_call: TRBV29-1
j_call: TRBJ2-6

cdr3_aa: CAISESRTGQTEAFF
clone_size: few
v_call: TRBV10-3
j_call: TRBJ1-1

cdr3_aa: CASSTGRDRVAHEQFF
clone_size: few
v_call: TRBV7-2
j_call: TRBJ2-1